Listed below are T cell receptor beta chains from one sample, sequenced in a study of blood T cell repertoires in COVID-19. Sequenced by immunoSEQ multiplex PCR; TCRdb stores in-frame clones only, minus some. The sample lists 95,000 to 150,000 clones; over 75% were seen once. Sequenced material: peripheral blood. Receptor source: a man aged 25 to 40 with COVID-19, enrolled during active disease. Both conserved end residues are part of each CDR3. Fields, in order: clone size, J gene, V gene, D gene, CDR3 protein, CDR3 DNA. A D gene is named only where the DNA matches it firmly. A clone size is listed for some rows: how often the clone was seen (once, few, many), or a class if it is expanded.

size: NA; J: TRBJ1-1; V: TRBV7-6; D: NA; CDR3: CASSSGIAEAFF; DNA: TGTGCCAGCAGCTCAGGGATCGCTGAAGCTTTCTTT
size: NA; J: TRBJ2-7; V: TRBV6-5; D: NA; CDR3: CASSYFAGSPEQYF; DNA: TGTGCCAGCAGTTACTTTGCGGGAAGCCCCGAGCAGTACTTC
size: few; J: TRBJ1-2; V: TRBV6-1; D: NA; CDR3: CASSESETTWGYTF; DNA: TGTGCCAGCAGTGAATCCGAGACAACCTGGGGCTACACCTTC
size: NA; J: TRBJ1-5; V: TRBV15; D: NA; CDR3: CATSRLSDRSNQPQHF; DNA: TGTGCCACCAGCAGGCTCTCCGACAGGTCCAATCAGCCCCAGCATTTT
size: few; J: TRBJ2-7; V: TRBV5-4; D: TRBD2; CDR3: CASSPGLAGSTYEQYF; DNA: TGTGCCAGCAGCCCGGGACTAGCGGGATCCACCTACGAGCAGTACTTC
size: NA; J: TRBJ2-4; V: TRBV6-5; D: TRBD1; CDR3: CASGQGRAKNIQYF; DNA: TGTGCCAGCGGACAGGGGAGGGCCAAAAACATTCAGTACTTC
size: NA; J: TRBJ1-1; V: TRBV7-9; D: NA; CDR3: CASSTGGEAFF; DNA: TGTGCCAGCAGCACGGGGGGTGAAGCTTTCTTT
size: few; J: TRBJ2-2; V: TRBV18; D: NA; CDR3: CASSRDRGRSAGELFF; DNA: TGTGCCAGCTCTCGCGATCGGGGAAGAAGCGCCGGGGAGCTGTTTTTT
size: NA; J: TRBJ1-2; V: TRBV11-3; D: NA; CDR3: CASSLQGALVLSF; DNA: TGTGCCAGCAGCTTACAAGGGGCTCTTGTGCTTAGCTTC
size: NA; J: TRBJ2-5; V: TRBV12-5; D: TRBD1; CDR3: CASGLGFRQGMFQETQYF; DNA: TGTGCTAGTGGTTTGGGATTCAGACAGGGGATGTTCCAAGAGACCCAGTACTTC
size: few; J: TRBJ2-5; V: TRBV6-2/TRBV6-3; D: TRBD1; CDR3: CASSWGQLETQYF; DNA: TGTGCCAGCAGTTGGGGACAGTTAGAGACCCAGTACTTC
size: NA; J: TRBJ1-2; V: TRBV5-1; D: TRBD1; CDR3: CASSLGGQELGYGYTF; DNA: TGCGCCAGCAGCTTGGGGGGACAGGAATTGGGCTATGGCTACACCTTC
size: NA; J: TRBJ1-1; V: TRBV7-3; D: TRBD1; CDR3: CASSLTAGGYTEAFF; DNA: TGTGCCAGCAGCTTAACGGCAGGGGGGTACACTGAAGCTTTCTTT
size: NA; J: TRBJ1-5; V: TRBV7-9; D: NA; CDR3: CASSLPRQNNQPQHF; DNA: TGTGCCAGCAGCCTACCCCGACAGAACAATCAGCCCCAGCATTTT
size: few; J: TRBJ1-5; V: TRBV7-9; D: NA; CDR3: CASSLGGQPQHF; DNA: TGTGCCAGCAGCTTGGGAGGTCAGCCCCAGCATTTT
size: NA; J: TRBJ2-4; V: TRBV7-3; D: NA; CDR3: CASSLNTGAKNIQYF; DNA: TGTGCCAGCAGCTTAAACACGGGGGCCAAAAACATTCAGTACTTC
size: NA; J: TRBJ2-1; V: TRBV19; D: TRBD2; CDR3: CASSHLAGGPPVSNEQFF; DNA: TGTGCCAGTAGCCATCTAGCGGGAGGGCCGCCTGTCTCCAATGAGCAGTTCTTC
size: few; J: TRBJ1-2; V: TRBV7-2; D: NA; CDR3: CASSLAGHRNYGYTF; DNA: TGTGCCAGCAGCTTAGCGGGGCACCGAAACTATGGCTACACCTTC
size: once; J: TRBJ2-2; V: TRBV12-5; D: TRBD2; CDR3: CASGWGGTNTGELFF; DNA: TGTGCTAGTGGTTGGGGGGGAACGAACACCGGGGAGCTGTTTTTT
size: NA; J: TRBJ1-4; V: TRBV11-2; D: NA; CDR3: CASSFRRDLEKLFF; DNA: TGTGCCAGCAGCTTTCGCAGGGATCTCGAAAAACTGTTTTTT
size: few; J: TRBJ1-4; V: TRBV19; D: TRBD1; CDR3: CASNSPQGENEKLFF; DNA: TGTGCCAGTAATTCACCACAGGGGGAAAATGAAAAACTGTTTTTT
size: NA; J: TRBJ2-3; V: TRBV5-1; D: NA; CDR3: CASSGGRGSPTDTQYF; DNA: TGCGCCAGCAGCGGGGGCAGGGGCTCCCCCACAGATACGCAGTATTTT
size: NA; J: TRBJ2-3; V: TRBV18; D: NA; CDR3: CASSPRSYTQYF; DNA: TGTGCCAGCTCACCACGTTCATATACGCAGTATTTT
size: NA; J: TRBJ2-5; V: TRBV27; D: TRBD1; CDR3: CASSFLGQGAGETQYF; DNA: TGTGCCAGCAGTTTCCTAGGACAGGGGGCTGGGGAGACCCAGTACTTC
size: NA; J: TRBJ1-5; V: TRBV19; D: TRBD1; CDR3: CASTGATGVRQPQHF; DNA: TGTGCCAGTACCGGCGCCACAGGGGTAAGGCAGCCCCAGCATTTT
size: NA; J: TRBJ1-1; V: TRBV5-1; D: TRBD1; CDR3: CASSSSLQGATEAFF; DNA: TGCGCCAGCAGCTCCTCTCTTCAGGGGGCAACTGAAGCTTTCTTT
size: once; J: TRBJ1-6; V: TRBV6-1; D: NA; CDR3: CASSEARAYNSPLHF; DNA: TGTGCCAGCAGTGAGGCCAGGGCCTATAATTCACCCCTCCACTTT
size: many; J: TRBJ1-5; V: TRBV6-1; D: TRBD1; CDR3: CASSERGQGLYSNQPQHF; DNA: TGTGCCAGCAGTGAGAGGGGACAGGGACTATATAGCAATCAGCCCCAGCATTTT
size: NA; J: TRBJ1-4; V: TRBV2; D: TRBD1; CDR3: CASSGTGSRARSNEKLFF; DNA: TGTGCCAGCAGTGGGACAGGGAGCAGAGCCCGGTCTAATGAAAAACTGTTTTTT
size: NA; J: TRBJ2-1; V: TRBV30; D: TRBD1; CDR3: CAWGTGASSYNEQFF; DNA: TGTGCCTGGGGCACAGGGGCGAGCTCCTACAATGAGCAGTTCTTC
size: NA; J: TRBJ1-6; V: TRBV19; D: NA; CDR3: CASSMQVASPLHF; DNA: TGTGCCAGTAGTATGCAGGTGGCTTCACCCCTCCACTTT
size: NA; J: TRBJ2-1; V: TRBV11-3; D: TRBD2; CDR3: CASSKTTSGRAEGEQFF; DNA: TGTGCCAGCAGCAAAACGACTAGCGGGAGGGCAGAGGGTGAGCAGTTCTTC
size: NA; J: TRBJ2-5; V: TRBV12-3/TRBV12-4; D: NA; CDR3: CASSSGEKTQYF; DNA: TGTGCCAGCAGTTCGGGGGAAAAGACCCAGTACTTC
size: NA; J: TRBJ2-7; V: TRBV6-2/TRBV6-3; D: NA; CDR3: CASSFGLDYSYEQYF; DNA: TGTGCCAGCAGTTTTGGTCTAGACTACTCCTACGAGCAGTACTTC
size: NA; J: TRBJ1-1; V: TRBV7-9; D: NA; CDR3: CASSFGRGTPGGTEAFF; DNA: TGTGCCAGCAGCTTCGGACGAGGTACCCCGGGAGGCACTGAAGCTTTCTTT
size: NA; J: TRBJ2-5; V: TRBV6-4; D: NA; CDR3: CASSVGAKQETQYF; DNA: TGTGCCAGCAGTGTAGGGGCCAAGCAAGAGACCCAGTACTTC
size: NA; J: TRBJ2-2; V: TRBV7-8; D: TRBD2; CDR3: CASSFASGGANTGELFF; DNA: TGTGCCAGCAGCTTTGCTAGCGGGGGAGCCAACACCGGGGAGCTGTTTTTT
size: NA; J: TRBJ1-1; V: TRBV6-5; D: TRBD1; CDR3: CASSRGQGEAFF; DNA: TGTGCCAGCAGCCGCGGACAGGGTGAAGCTTTCTTT
size: NA; J: TRBJ2-2; V: TRBV6-5; D: NA; CDR3: CASSYDSRNTGELFF; DNA: TGTGCCAGCAGTTACGACAGCCGTAACACCGGGGAGCTGTTTTTT
size: NA; J: TRBJ1-4; V: TRBV6-5; D: NA; CDR3: CASSSSGTDNEKLFF; DNA: TGTGCCAGCAGTTCGTCCGGGACTGATAATGAAAAACTGTTTTTT
size: NA; J: TRBJ2-2; V: TRBV4-2; D: NA; CDR3: CASSQDKIGQRDTGELFF; DNA: TGTGCCAGCAGCCAAGATAAAATAGGTCAGAGGGACACCGGGGAGCTGTTTTTT